The clone carrying this TCR beta chain has a handful of counts. The sample comes from a study of T-cell reconstitution after alpha-beta-depleted transplantation in children. This sample's TCRbeta library carried unique molecular identifier barcodes. TCRdb reprocessed the PCR reads with MiXCR, giving one entry per CDR3 protein. In the table there are roughly 200,000 distinct CDR3 sequences, roughly 15% of which are singletons. V lost 5 bases and J 1 base, leaving 11 bases between the germline ends. The CDR3 totals 14 residues. The genes are TRBV12-3 or TRBV12-4 and TRBJ2-5, with no clear D. The source material was PBMCs from the stem cell graft donor, sampled from the stem cell graft. The sequence was collected from a human donor who donated a stem cell graft to a child with acute lymphoblastic leukemia. CDR3 in amino acids: CASSPGPSQETQYF. CDR3 DNA: TGTGCCAGCAGTCCCGGACCAAGCCAAGAGACCCAGTACTTC.